Shown below are 13 T cell receptor beta chains from a single sample sequenced in a study of vaccination effects on CD4 cells after COVID-19. Sequenced by immunoSEQ multiplex PCR; TCRdb stores in-frame clones only, minus some. The sample has 70,000 or so clones, over 65% seen once. Using viral peptide pools, the ViraFEST assay grew out antigen-specific CD4+ T cells prior to sequencing. Investigators separated out CD4+ T cells once about 10 days of culture had passed. PCR showed that the person got SARS-CoV-2 infection at some point between March and December 2020. The antigens of these receptors remain unknown. The sample in question was CD4+ T cells from PBMCs cultured with HIV peptides, obtained before COVID-19 vaccination. The subset: HIV-1 Nef peptide pool negative control/reference culture. These TCRs come from a human donor who had a prior SARS-CoV-2 infection.

The rearrangement links TRBV6-2 or TRBV6-3 to TRBJ1-5; weak D call: TRBD1 (6 bases). This CDR3 region has 17 residues. Germline CDR1 and CDR2: MNHEY and SVGEGT. V dropped 4 bases and J dropped 5 bases, with 21 bases sitting between them. Written as DNA, the CDR3 is TGTGCCAGCAGTTCTCCCGGGGGACACTTGGGTTATCAGCCCCAGCATTTT. Its protein is CASSSPGGHLGYQPQHF.

The rearrangement joins TRBV6-5 to TRBJ2-5; the D gene is possibly TRBD2 (7 bases). Per germline, CDR1 MNHEY and CDR2 SVGAGI. The V end lost 7 bases, the J end lost 6 bases, and 15 bases lay between the germline ends. The CDR3 totals 13 residues. The CDR3 loop reads CASMVRGGKTQYF. In DNA form, the CDR3 reads TGTGCCAGCATGGTTAGGGGGGGTAAGACCCAGTACTTC.

The chain uses TRBV19 and TRBJ2-5, with D unclear. The CDR3 contains 11 residues. The V and J ends lost 6 bases and 6 bases respectively, with 8 bases between them. CDR1 and CDR2 (germline): LNHDA, SQIVND (reference sequence). The CDR3 DNA follows: TGTGCCAGTAGGGTCGCCCAGACCCAGTACTTC. Protein product: CASRVAQTQYF.

The chain employs TRBV3-1 (or the pseudogene TRBV3-2) and TRBJ2-3; TRBD2 agrees at 8 bases. CDR3 length equals 15 residues. Germline CDR1 is LGHDT and CDR2 is YNNKEL (reference sequence). After removal of 5 bases from V and 4 bases from J, the junction contained 8 bases not matched to a gene. The CDR3 sequence is CASSEGLESSDTQYF. The CDR3 region has the DNA TGTGCCAGCAGCGAGGGACTAGAGAGCTCAGATACGCAGTATTTT.

This clone occurred a few times. J is TRBJ2-3 and V is TRBV27; D remains unclear. Germline V CDR1 and CDR2: MNHEY, SMNVEV (reference sequence). Trimming cost V 3 bases and J 9 bases, with 10 bases left between them. The CDR3 has 12 residues. DNA of the CDR3: TGTGCCAGCAGTTTGGCCGCTGTGACGCAGTATTTT. Its protein product is CASSLAAVTQYF.

The chain recombines TRBV18 with TRBJ1-3; the match to TRBD1 covers 8 bases. The CDR3 runs 15 residues. J lost 6 bases, V lost 3 bases, and 7 bases had no gene match. From germline, CDR1 is KGHSH and CDR2 LQKENI. The CDR3 here is CASSPFQGAENTIYF. The CDR3 nucleotides are TGTGCCAGCTCACCGTTCCAGGGGGCTGAAAACACCATATATTTT.

This clone was seen a few times. This CDR3 is CASSRALAGATDTQYF. The CDR3 DNA reads as TGTGCCAGCAGCCGGGCCCTAGCGGGGGCGACAGATACGCAGTATTTT. This chain uses TRBV7-6 with TRBJ2-3; 10 bases line up with TRBD2. This CDR3 is built from 16 residues. CDR1 and CDR2 (germline): SGHVS, FNYEAQ. J was trimmed by 3 bases and V by 5 bases; bases with no gene match: 8.

The rearrangement joins TRBV13 to TRBJ2-7; the D call may be TRBD1 or TRBD2 (6 bases each). There are 14 residues in the CDR3. With 5 bases removed from V and 3 bases from J, the gap between germline ends came to 14 bases. Per the germline V gene, CDR1 is PRHDT and CDR2 is FYEKMQ (reference sequence). The CDR3 protein is CASSRGGPIYEQYF. The DNA of the CDR3 is TGTGCCAGCAGCCGAGGGGGGCCCATCTACGAGCAGTACTTC.

The chain employs TRBV29-1 and TRBJ2-2; D gene ambiguous. The V end was cut by 3 bases, the J end by 0 bases, with 5 bases between. This CDR3 comprises 13 residues. Per the germline V gene, CDR1 is SQVTM and CDR2 is ANQGSEA. CDR3 coding DNA: TGCAGCGTTGACAGAGCGAACACCGGGGAGCTGTTTTTT. It specifies CSVDRANTGELFF.

V gene TRBV18 combines with J gene TRBJ2-7; 7 nucleotides line up with TRBD2. This CDR3 comprises 15 residues. Germline CDR1 KGHSH, CDR2 LQKENI. V lost 4 bases and J lost 0; bases outside the gene matches: 6. CDR3 in amino acids: CASSRDYQTSYEQYF. CDR3 nucleotides: TGTGCCAGCTCACGGGACTACCAAACCTCCTACGAGCAGTACTTC.

The chain uses TRBV11-3 and TRBJ1-4, with D possibly matching TRBD1 (5 bases). The ends were cut back, 4 bases at V and 7 bases at J, with 16 bases in the middle. The germline CDR1 and CDR2 sequences are SGHNT and YENEEA. The CDR3 is 15 residues long. CDR3 sequence reads: CASSSGAWRFEKLFF. CDR3 sequence (DNA): TGTGCCAGCAGCTCCGGGGCCTGGAGATTTGAAAAACTGTTTTTT.

The CDR3 nucleotides read TGTGCCAGCAGCTTGGACTTCACCGGGGAGCTGTTTTTT. It encodes CASSLDFTGELFF. The V gene is TRBV7-6, the J gene TRBJ2-2; TRBD2 might be the D (5 bases). Trimming pared 3 bases from V and 4 bases from J, leaving 6 bases between. The CDR3 contains 13 residues. The germline CDR1 and CDR2 sequences are SGHVS and FNYEAQ.

A few counts support this clone. The chain employs TRBV7-9 and TRBJ2-1; possibly TRBD1 for D (7 bases). V was cut by 3 bases and J by 9 bases, with 15 bases left in between. Germline loops: CDR1 SEHNR, CDR2 FQNEAQ (reference sequence). The CDR3 loop spans 14 amino acids. The CDR3 DNA is TGTGCCAGCAGCTTTGGGACAGTGGGAGGTGAGCAGTTCTTC. Translated, it gives CASSFGTVGGEQFF. Complete variable domain (other parts from reference TRBV7-9 and TRBJ2-1): DTGVSQNPRHKITKRGQNVTFRCDPISEHNRLYWYRQTLGQGPEFLTYFQNEAQLEKSRLLSDRFSAERPKGSFSTLEIQRTEQGDSAMYLCASSFGTVGGEQFFGPGTRLTVL.